This TCR beta chain comes out of a study of T cell responses to AZD1222 COVID-19 vaccine. Libraries were prepared by immunoSEQ multiplex PCR; TCRdb keeps only in-frame clonotypes and omits some of them. The data hold some 190,000 clones, with 85% to 95% observed a single time. This CDR3 region has 13 residues. The ends lost 3 bases at V and 14 bases at J; junction bases unmatched: 7. The germline V gene encodes CDR1 ENHRY and CDR2 SYGVKD. The source is an adult in good health. The input for sequencing was peripheral blood, taken on day 0 of AZD1222 vaccination. The V call is TRBV10-3, the J call TRBJ2-1; 10 nucleotides agree with TRBD2. The CDR3 DNA sequence: TGTGCCATCAGTGAATATGGGACTAGCGATAAGTTCTTC. Amino acid sequence: CAISEYGTSDKFF.